This paragraph reports one TCR beta chain. These data originate in a study of shared clonotypes between healthy human individuals. Splitting of CD4+ cells produced CD45RA+ naive and CD45RA-negative memory subsets. The CDR3 is 15 residues long. Germline V lookup: CDR1 SGHAT, CDR2 FQDESV (reference sequence). Trimming pared 2 bases from V and 4 bases from J, leaving 9 bases between. Assay used: immunoSEQ multiplex PCR; TCRdb lists only in-frame clones, some missing. The table shows 2,500,000 or so clones, with 85% to 95% occurring only once. The sequence was collected from a man aged 18-30 years in good health. Some clones in this sample may be carry-over from other donors' samples. The rearrangement uses TRBV11-1 and TRBJ2-6; D is unresolved. The sample consisted of naive CD4+ T cells from PBMCs. Regarding subset: CD45RA+ positively selected. The CDR3 nucleotides are TGTGCCAGCAGCTTAAATCAAATGGGGGCCAACGTCCTGACTTTC. This encodes CASSLNQMGANVLTF.